This is a list of T cell receptor beta chains from one sample in a study of CD8 T cells in Susac syndrome. From the immunoSEQ multiplex PCR reads, TCRdb called clonotypes with MiXCR, one entry per CDR3 protein. Among under 200,000 distinct CDR3 sequences listed, around 94% were seen once. The sequenced sample was CD4+ T cells from PBMCs. These receptor sequences come from a human donor with Susac syndrome. The CDR3 runs from the conserved cysteine through the conserved F or W. D genes are given only for firm matches. A row's size may be missing; if present it is once, few, many or a size class.

v_call	d_call	j_call	clone_size	cdr3_aa	cdr3_nt
TRBV30	TRBD1	TRBJ2-2	-	CAWDRVNTGELFF	TGTGCCTGGGACAGGGTTAACACCGGGGAGCTGTTTTTT
TRBV20-1	-	TRBJ2-7	-	CSARGMKSTYEQYF	TGCAGTGCTAGAGGTATGAAATCTACCTACGAGCAGTACTTC
TRBV30	-	TRBJ2-5	-	CAWNLGETQYF	TGTGCCTGGAATCTGGGGGAGACCCAGTACTTC
TRBV10-3	-	TRBJ1-6	-	CAISGDPGSPLHF	TGTGCCATCAGTGGGGACCCGGGTTCACCCCTCCACTTT
TRBV24-1	-	TRBJ1-5	-	CATSAGAYQPQHF	TGTGCCACCAGTGCCGGGGCGTATCAGCCCCAGCATTTT
TRBV5-1	-	TRBJ2-5	-	CASSLVMSQETQYF	TGCGCCAGCAGCTTGGTGATGTCCCAAGAGACCCAGTACTTC
TRBV3-1	-	TRBJ2-2	-	CASSGRDAGTGELFF	TGTGCCAGCAGCGGACGGGACGCAGGCACCGGGGAGCTGTTTTTT
TRBV6-2/TRBV6-3	TRBD2	TRBJ2-5	-	CASSRTSEKTQYF	TGTGCCAGCAGTCGGACTAGCGAGAAGACCCAGTACTTC
TRBV12-5	TRBD1	TRBJ1-6	-	CASGSRTGLDSPLHF	TGTGCTAGTGGTTCCAGGACAGGGTTAGATTCACCCCTCCACTTT
TRBV4-3	TRBD1	TRBJ2-7	-	CASSQDPSGQGAYEQYF	TGCGCCAGCAGCCAAGACCCCTCGGGACAGGGGGCCTACGAGCAGTACTTC
TRBV5-1	-	TRBJ2-3	-	CASSLIGDTDTQYF	TGCGCCAGCAGCTTGATTGGAGACACAGATACGCAGTATTTT
TRBV3-1	-	TRBJ2-7	few	CASSQDLREQYF	TGTGCCAGCAGCCAAGACCTCCGGGAGCAGTACTTC
TRBV24-1	TRBD1	TRBJ1-2	-	CATSDQPQGDDYGYTF	TGTGCCACCAGTGACCAACCACAGGGGGACGACTATGGCTACACCTTC
TRBV11-2	TRBD1	TRBJ2-7	once	CASSSTNRQGTYEQYF	TGTGCCAGCAGCTCTACCAACCGACAGGGGACCTACGAGCAGTACTTC
TRBV11-1	-	TRBJ1-6	few	CASSLDRNSPLHF	TGTGCCAGCAGCTTAGACCGGAATTCACCCCTCCACTTT
TRBV6-1	-	TRBJ1-3	-	CASSPGAGVKPGNTIYF	TGTGCCAGCAGTCCTGGGGCAGGGGTGAAACCTGGAAACACCATATATTTT
TRBV9	TRBD1	TRBJ1-1	-	CASKRGDRGDTEAFF	TGTGCCTCGAAGCGGGGGGACAGGGGCGACACTGAAGCTTTCTTT
TRBV20-1	-	TRBJ2-3	-	CSARDEAGRARDTQYF	TGCAGTGCTAGAGATGAGGCAGGGAGAGCAAGAGATACGCAGTATTTT
TRBV19	-	TRBJ1-3	-	CASTYGQYSSGNTIYF	TGTGCCAGTACTTACGGACAGTACTCCTCTGGAAACACCATATATTTT
TRBV6-5	TRBD1	TRBJ2-1	-	CASSYQGAHEQFF	TGTGCCAGCAGTTACCAGGGGGCACATGAGCAGTTCTTC
TRBV12-5	-	TRBJ2-2	-	CASGLSRVRELNTGELFF	TGTGCTAGTGGTTTGTCAAGAGTGAGAGAACTGAACACCGGGGAGCTGTTTTTT
TRBV6-2/TRBV6-3	-	TRBJ2-3	-	CASSGGGSEDTQYF	TGTGCCAGCAGTGGAGGGGGCTCAGAAGATACGCAGTATTTT
TRBV3-1	TRBD2	TRBJ2-5	-	CASSPPGLAQETQYF	TGTGCCAGCAGCCCGCCAGGACTAGCCCAAGAGACCCAGTACTTC
TRBV6-5	TRBD1	TRBJ2-3	once	CASSYSGQGRGTDTQYF	TGTGCCAGCAGTTACTCGGGACAGGGAAGGGGGACAGATACGCAGTATTTT
TRBV12-3/TRBV12-4	TRBD1	TRBJ1-6	-	CASSPQGFSSPLHF	TGTGCCAGCAGCCCACAGGGGTTTTCTTCACCCCTCCACTTT
TRBV2	TRBD2	TRBJ2-7	-	CASSGSGSSYEQYF	TGTGCCAGCAGTGGAAGCGGGAGCTCCTACGAGCAGTACTTC
TRBV28	-	TRBJ2-3	-	CASSTLVDTQYF	TGTGCCAGCAGCACCCTGGTGGATACGCAGTATTTT